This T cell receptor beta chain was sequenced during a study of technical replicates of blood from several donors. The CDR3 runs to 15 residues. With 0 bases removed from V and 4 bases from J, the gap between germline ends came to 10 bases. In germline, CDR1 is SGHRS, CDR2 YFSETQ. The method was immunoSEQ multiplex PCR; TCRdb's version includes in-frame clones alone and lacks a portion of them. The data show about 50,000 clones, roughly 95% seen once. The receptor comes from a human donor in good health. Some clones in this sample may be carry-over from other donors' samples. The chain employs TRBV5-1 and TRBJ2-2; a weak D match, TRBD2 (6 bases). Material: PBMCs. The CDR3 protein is CASSLDGGGTGELFF. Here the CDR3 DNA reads TGCGCCAGCAGCTTGGACGGGGGTGGCACCGGGGAGCTGTTTTTT. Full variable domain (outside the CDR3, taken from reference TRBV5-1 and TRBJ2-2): KAGVTQTPRYLIKTRGQQVTLSCSPISGHRSVSWYQQTPGQGLQFLFEYFSETQRNKGNFPGRFSGRQFSNSRSEMNVSTLELGDSALYLCASSLDGGGTGELFFGEGSRLTVL.